These 26 T cell receptor beta chains were all obtained from the same sample, sequenced in a study of CD8 T cells in Susac syndrome. Random hexamers were used to reverse transcribe an amount of roughly 0.5 to 1 ug RNA. TCRdb reanalysed the immunoSEQ multiplex PCR reads using MiXCR and keeps one entry per CDR3 protein. The sample has about 25,000 distinct CDR3 sequences, 94% seen once; the top ten hold 0.27%. Input material: CD8+ T cells from PBMCs. The receptors come from a human donor in good health.

The chain uses TRBV3-1 and TRBJ1-1, with a tentative D call TRBD1 (6 bases). Trimming stripped 1 base from V and 0 bases from J, with 9 bases between. The CDR3 consists of 15 residues. The germline V gene has CDR1 LGHDT and CDR2 YNNKEL (reference sequence). The CDR3 spells CASSQGTGLNTEAFF. DNA for the CDR3: TGTGCCAGCAGCCAAGGTACAGGGCTGAACACTGAAGCTTTCTTT.

The V gene is TRBV12-3 or TRBV12-4, the J gene TRBJ1-2; possible D gene TRBD1, 6 bases. This CDR3 is built from 15 residues. The V end lost 2 bases, the J end lost 2 bases, and 12 bases lay between the germline ends. The CDR3 DNA reads as TGTGCCAGCAGTTTAAGCCCCACAGGGAACTATGGCTACACCTTC. The encoded protein is CASSLSPTGNYGYTF.

This chain joins TRBV7-2 and TRBJ1-2; possibly TRBD1 for D (6 bases). Between the trimmed V and J ends, which lost 2 bases and 4 bases, there was a span of 17 bases. Looked up from germline, CDR1 is SGHTA and CDR2 is FQGNSA. This CDR3 has 16 residues. The CDR3 loop is CASSLFRGARGYGYTF. CDR3 nucleotides: TGTGCCAGCAGCTTATTTCGGGGGGCAAGAGGCTATGGCTACACCTTC.

CDR3 sequence: CASSTSPYEQYF. The DNA of the CDR3 is TGTGCCAGCAGTACCTCCCCCTACGAGCAGTACTTC. The genes are TRBV2 and TRBJ2-7; no reliable D call. Germline V CDR1 and CDR2: SNHLY, FYNNEI. The CDR3 covers 12 residues. The V gene lost 5 bases and the J gene lost 2 bases, with 7 bases spanning the gap. The whole variable domain, remainder taken from reference TRBV2 and TRBJ2-7, is EPEVTQTPSHQVTQMGQEVILRCVPISNHLYFYWYRQILGQKVEFLVSFYNNEISEKSEIFDDQFSVERPDGSNFTLKIRSTKLEDSAMYFCASSTSPYEQYFGPGTRLTVT.

This chain connects TRBV27 to TRBJ2-7; 7 bases align to TRBD1. Germline CDR1 reads MNHEY; CDR2 reads SMNVEV (reference sequence). V shed 5 bases, J shed 2 bases, and the junction held 3 bases outside the gene matches. CDR3 length: 13 amino acids. CDR3 amino acids: CASSPTGPYEQYF. The CDR3 coding sequence is TGTGCCAGCAGTCCGACAGGGCCCTACGAGCAGTACTTC.

This chain uses TRBV4-3 with TRBJ1-1, with D hard to call. Germline values: CDR1 LGHNA, CDR2 YSLEER. Trimming stripped 6 bases from V and 1 base from J, with 15 bases between. The CDR3 totals 15 residues. CDR3 in amino acids: CASRKGGAGNTEAFF. As DNA, the CDR3 is TGCGCCAGCAGGAAGGGCGGAGCGGGGAACACTGAAGCTTTCTTT.

The rearrangement uses TRBV6-2 or TRBV6-3 and TRBJ2-7; 7 bases are a match to TRBD2. This CDR3 has 12 amino acids. Germline V gives CDR1 MNHEY, CDR2 SVGEGT. The junction had 5 bases not matched to a gene; V was cut back by 5 bases and J by 7 bases. CDR3 sequence (DNA): TGTGCCAGCAGTCCCGGGAGGATAGAGCAGTACTTC. Translation gives CASSPGRIEQYF.

J is TRBJ1-1 and V is TRBV3-1; D remains unclear. Germline CDR1 and CDR2: LGHDT and YNNKEL (reference sequence). The CDR3 spans 14 residues. Trimming left V 0 bases short and J 6 bases short, with 11 bases between. The CDR3 reads CASSQDWMAAEAFF. In DNA form, the CDR3 reads TGTGCCAGCAGCCAAGACTGGATGGCCGCTGAAGCTTTCTTT. Based on the CDR3 plus reference TRBV3-1 and TRBJ1-1, the full variable domain is DTAVSQTPKYLVTQMGNDKSIKCEQNLGHDTMYWYKQDSKKFLKIMFSYNNKELIINETVPNRFSPKSPDKAHLNLHINSLELGDSAVYFCASSQDWMAAEAFFGQGTRLTVV.

The chain uses TRBV12-5 and TRBJ2-2; tentatively, D is TRBD2 (5 bases). The V end was cut by 1 base, the J end by 6 bases, with 21 bases between. The CDR3 is 18 residues long. CDR1 is LGHNT and CDR2 is FRNRAP in the germline V gene. The CDR3 nucleotides read TGTGCTAGTGGTTTGGACCCACTAGTGATCTCTCTCTCCGGGGAGCTGTTTTTT. Translating gives CASGLDPLVISLSGELFF.

Details on this clonotype: At one end the junction does not follow the germline gene, possibly because of a read error. Here the CDR3 DNA reads TGCGCCAGCAGCTCGACAGTCCCCGGGGGTAATCGGCCCCAGCATTTT. Protein: CASSSTVPGGNRPQHF. J is TRBJ1-5 and V is TRBV5-1; D is possibly TRBD1 (5 bases). The CDR3 is 16 residues long. Germline CDR1 is SGHRS and CDR2 is YFSETQ.

This chain links TRBV12-3 or TRBV12-4 with TRBJ1-1, with D perhaps TRBD1 (5 bases). The CDR3 loop spans 11 amino acids. V lost 6 bases and J lost 10, with 12 bases in between. CDR3 loop: CASSPGGRAFF. The DNA of the CDR3 is TGTGCCAGCAGCCCCGGGGGGAGAGCTTTCTTT.

CDR3: CASGLNSYEQYF. The CDR3 DNA sequence: TGTGCTAGTGGTTTGAACAGCTACGAGCAGTACTTC. The chain couples TRBV12-5 to TRBJ2-7; D remains unclear. The germline V gene encodes CDR1 LGHNT and CDR2 FRNRAP. The CDR3 totals 12 residues. V lost 2 bases, J lost 3 bases, and 5 bases lay in between.

In the case of this clonotype: The junction shows a germline mismatch at one end, possibly a read error. This chain links TRBV5-4 with TRBJ2-7; weak D call: TRBD2 (6 bases). From germline, CDR1 is SGHNT and CDR2 YYREEE (reference sequence). The CDR3 consists of 14 residues. CDR3 region: CASGLVAGIGEQYF. The CDR3 DNA reads as TGTGCCAGCGGCTTGGTGGCGGGGATTGGCGAGCAGTACTTC. The full variable domain, completed using reference TRBV5-4 and TRBJ2-7, is ETGVTQSPTHLIKTRGQQVTLRCSSQSGHNTVSWYQQALGQGPQFIFQYYREEENGRGNFPPRFSGLQFPNYSSELNVNALELDDSALYLCASGLVAGIGEQYFGPGTRLTVT.

The V call is TRBV5-1, the J call TRBJ2-1, with D possibly being TRBD2 (5 bases). V was shortened by 7 bases and J by 1 base, with 12 bases between the two germline ends. The CDR3 has 14 residues. The germline V gene has CDR1 SGHRS and CDR2 YFSETQ. CDR3 residues: CASYGESSYNEQFF. DNA for the CDR3: TGCGCCAGCTATGGGGAGTCGTCCTACAATGAGCAGTTCTTC.

This clonotype has only one observation. The rearrangement links TRBV2 to TRBJ2-3; 11 positions agree with TRBD2. Per germline, CDR1 SNHLY and CDR2 FYNNEI. The CDR3 length is 17 residues. Trimming cost V 3 bases and J 4 bases; bases outside gene matches: 9. The CDR3 sequence is CASSDGSGGALADTQYF. CDR3 DNA: TGTGCCAGCAGTGATGGTAGCGGGGGGGCCCTTGCAGATACGCAGTATTTT.

Concerning this clonotype itself: The conserved phenylalanine or tryptophan normally closing the CDR3 is absent here, so this likely arose from a read error. The rearrangement joins TRBV6-1 to TRBJ2-7; tentative D call: TRBD1 (6 bases). The CDR3 consists of 14 residues. V lost 9 bases to trimming and J lost 0 bases, with 15 bases between them. Per the germline V gene, CDR1 is MNHNS and CDR2 is SASEGT. The CDR3 DNA is TGTGCCAGTTCACCTACAGGGCCCTCCTACGAGCAGTACCTC. Residues: CASSPTGPSYEQYL.

This rearrangement joins TRBV6-5 to TRBJ2-2; D may be TRBD2 (5 bases). CDR3 length: 15 amino acids. CDR1 and CDR2 from the germline V gene are MNHEY and SVGAGI. V lost 0 bases and J lost 5, with 10 bases in between. The CDR3 protein is CASSYSIPGTGELFF. CDR3 in DNA: TGTGCCAGCAGTTACTCGATTCCGGGAACCGGGGAGCTGTTTTTT.

This clonotype was observed a single time. Compared with germline, one end of the junction differs, possibly owing to a read error. The chain recombines TRBV6-1 with TRBJ2-7, with no clear D. Germline V gene sequence: CDR1 MNHNS, CDR2 SASEGT. The CDR3 length is 13 residues. The CDR3 DNA follows: TGTGCCAACAGTGGTGGAATAGCCTACGAGCAGTACTTC. Translation gives CANSGGIAYEQYF.

J is TRBJ1-5 and V is TRBV5-5; D is uncertain. The CDR3 totals 16 residues. V was pared by 0 bases and J by 7 bases, with 17 bases between. In germline, CDR1 is SGHKS, CDR2 YYEKEE (reference sequence). This chain's CDR3 is CASSLDGGSLGQPQHF. The CDR3 DNA follows: TGTGCCAGCAGCTTGGATGGTGGCTCCTTGGGGCAGCCCCAGCATTTT.

The rearrangement uses TRBV6-1 and TRBJ1-2; tentative D call: TRBD1 (6 bases). Trimming removed 5 bases at V and 8 bases at J, with 21 bases between. Germline CDR1 is MNHNS and CDR2 is SASEGT. The CDR3 is 15 amino acids. The CDR3 DNA reads as TGTGCCAGCAGTCCCAAGGAGGAGGGGGGGCACGGCTACACCTTC. Protein sequence: CASSPKEEGGHGYTF.

V usage is TRBV10-3 and J usage is TRBJ2-6; D not certain. The germline CDR1 and CDR2 sequences are ENHRY and SYGVKD. V lost 3 bases to trimming and J lost 1 base, with 7 bases between them. The CDR3 totals 15 residues. The CDR3 here is CAISDSGSGANVLTF. The CDR3 DNA reads as TGTGCCATCAGTGATAGTGGTTCTGGGGCCAACGTCCTGACTTTC.

The chain employs TRBV10-2 and TRBJ2-7, with TRBD1 matching 9 bases. CDR3 length: 14 amino acids. The V gene end was trimmed by 7 bases and the J gene end by 5 bases; junction bases not matched to a gene: 9. The germline V gene encodes CDR1 WSHSY and CDR2 SAAADI. The CDR3 is CASTSVGQGNEQYF. The CDR3 DNA reads TGCGCCAGCACCAGTGTCGGACAGGGGAACGAGCAGTACTTC.

The gene calls are TRBV7-8 and TRBJ2-2, with TRBD2 matching 15 bases. V lost 5 bases to trimming and J lost 5 bases; unmatched junction nucleotides: 9. This CDR3 region has 18 residues. Germline CDR1 is SGHVS and CDR2 is FQNEAQ. The CDR3 is CASSPWTSGGAWTGELFF. CDR3 DNA sequence: TGTGCCAGCAGCCCTTGGACTAGCGGGGGGGCCTGGACCGGGGAGCTGTTTTTT.

The chain combines TRBV19 with TRBJ2-1, with a possible D match to TRBD1 (7 bases). With 2 bases removed from V and 4 bases from J, the gap between germline ends came to 15 bases. The CDR3 runs 16 residues. Per germline, CDR1 LNHDA and CDR2 SQIVND (reference sequence). The CDR3 here is CASSIWDSGLYNEQFF. The CDR3 DNA reads TGTGCCAGTAGTATATGGGACAGCGGACTATACAATGAGCAGTTCTTC.

V gene TRBV12-3 or TRBV12-4 combines with J gene TRBJ2-7, with a weak D call TRBD1 (6 bases). The CDR3 has 13 residues. Between the trimmed V and J ends, which lost 4 bases and 2 bases, there was a span of 9 bases. The CDR3 spells CASSSGQPYEQYF. CDR3 sequence (DNA): TGTGCCAGCAGTTCCGGACAGCCCTACGAGCAGTACTTC.

The rearrangement joins TRBV29-1 to TRBJ2-1; no firm D call. The CDR3 spans 11 residues. The V gene's germline CDR1 is SQVTM and CDR2 ANQGSEA. The ends were cut back, 4 bases at V and 9 bases at J, with 10 bases in the middle. CDR3 sequence: CSVGDRVEQFF. The CDR3 DNA reads TGCAGCGTTGGGGATAGGGTTGAGCAGTTCTTC.